This record looks at one T cell receptor (beta chain) sequence and its context. What it recognizes is unknown. The source of the sample is a study of cytomegalovirus exposure and HLA in healthy donors. Overall study findings and caveats: There was a cluster of highly shared sequence variants that was likely a sequencing artifact.

Vbeta (60) and Jbeta (13) primers were used in the PCR. Assay used: immunoSEQ multiplex PCR; TCRdb lists only in-frame clones, some missing. The repertoire includes around 200,000 clones, more than 65% of them detected once, and 0.95% to 1.5% sits in the top ten. The receptor's source is a girl aged 2 to 10 in good health and CMV-seropositive. The sample consisted of PBMCs.

CDR3 amino acids: CASSMGLAGGRETQYF. DNA of the CDR3: TGTGCCAGCAGCATGGGACTAGCGGGAGGGAGGGAGACCCAGTACTTC. The rearrangement links TRBV7-9 to TRBJ2-5, with 16 bases identical to TRBD2. CDR1 SEHNR and CDR2 FQNEAQ come from the germline V gene (reference sequence). There are 16 residues in the CDR3. Trimming took 5 bases from V and 5 from J; bases not matched to a gene: 5.